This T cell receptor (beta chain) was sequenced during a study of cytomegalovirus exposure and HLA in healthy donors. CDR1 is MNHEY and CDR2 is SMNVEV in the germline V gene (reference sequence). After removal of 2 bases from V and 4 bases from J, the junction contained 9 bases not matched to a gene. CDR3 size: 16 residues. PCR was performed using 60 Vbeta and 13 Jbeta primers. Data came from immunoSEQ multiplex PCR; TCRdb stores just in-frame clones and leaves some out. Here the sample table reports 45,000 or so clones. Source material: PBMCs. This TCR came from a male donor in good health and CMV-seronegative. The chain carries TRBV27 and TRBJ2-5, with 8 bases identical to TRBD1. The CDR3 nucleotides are TGTGCCAGCAGTTTAGCCCCGGGACAGGATCTAGAGACCCAGTACTTC. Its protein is CASSLAPGQDLETQYF.